This TCR beta chain derives from a study of long-term antiretroviral therapy in people with HIV. Version v3.0 of the immunoSEQ assay ran at survey level. Clones were sequenced by immunoSEQ multiplex PCR, and TCRdb holds only the in-frame ones, with some missing. The repertoire holds 28,000 or so clones, 84% seen once, with 6.2% in the top ten. The germline V gene has CDR1 MDHEN and CDR2 SYDVKM. V was pared by 7 bases and J by 5 bases, with 15 bases between. This CDR3 region has 14 residues. The TCR was taken from a man younger than 35 with HIV. Sequencing was performed on unsorted PBMCs, taken 0.4 years after starting antiretroviral therapy. The chain joins TRBV28 to TRBJ2-1, with D tentatively TRBD1 (5 bases). The CDR3 reads CASTTIDRHNEQFF. The CDR3 DNA reads TGTGCCAGCACTACAATTGACAGACACAATGAGCAGTTCTTC.